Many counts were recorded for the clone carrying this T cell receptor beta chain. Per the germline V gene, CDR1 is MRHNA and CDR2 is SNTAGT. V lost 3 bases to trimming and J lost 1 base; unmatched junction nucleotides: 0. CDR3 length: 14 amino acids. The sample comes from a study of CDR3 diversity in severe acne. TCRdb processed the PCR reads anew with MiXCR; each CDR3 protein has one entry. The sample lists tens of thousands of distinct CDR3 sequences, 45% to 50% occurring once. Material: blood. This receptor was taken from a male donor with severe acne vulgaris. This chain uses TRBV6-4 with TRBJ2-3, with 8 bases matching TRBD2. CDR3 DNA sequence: TGTGCCAGCAGTGAAGCGGGGGGCACAGATACGCAGTATTTT. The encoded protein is CASSEAGGTDTQYF.